This T cell receptor (beta chain) was profiled in a study of cytomegalovirus exposure and HLA in healthy donors. Study-level findings and limits: In a later analysis, TCR beta V- and J-gene trimming showed a link to a missense DCLRE1C variant.

PCR employed 60 Vbeta and 13 Jbeta primers. Using immunoSEQ multiplex PCR, the repertoire was profiled, and TCRdb retains in-frame clones only, with some absent. The sample has about 96,000 clones, roughly 79% seen once; the top ten hold roughly 3%. With V trimmed by 1 base and J by 0 bases, 1 base remained unmatched. CDR3 length: 16 amino acids. Germline CDR1 SGHAT, CDR2 FQNNGV. Of note for this clone: Its antigen remains unidentified.

The genes are TRBV11-2 and TRBJ2-1, with TRBD2 identical over 9 bases. Material for sequencing was PBMCs. The sequence was obtained from a female donor in good health and CMV-seropositive. In DNA, the CDR3 is TGTGCCAGCAGCTTAGGTAGCGGGAGCTCCTACAATGAGCAGTTCTTC. Encoded protein: CASSLGSGSSYNEQFF.